This entry features one TCR beta chain sequence. This CDR3 region has 13 residues. CDR1 is MDHEN and CDR2 is SYDVKM in the germline V gene. The V end was cut by 10 bases, the J end by 3 bases, with 16 bases between. This entry is derived from a study of human T cells and chemical hapten exposure. In the study overall: Patch tests delivered 0.01% DPC to the upper back and were evaluated at 6 days. Per-sample variation in TCR yield stemmed mainly from small pooled library volume differences.

TCRdb re-analysed the RACE reads in MiXCR, keeping a single row per CDR3 protein. The sample contains tens of thousands of distinct CDR3 sequences, 10% of which appear only once. Regarding time point: patch test 1, 2 weeks after DPC sensitization. Indicated treatment: therapeutic diphenylcyclopropenone sensitization with weekly scalp DPC. Whole blood that had not been fractionated was the source of extracted total RNA. The rearrangement links TRBV28 to TRBJ2-7; tentative D call: TRBD2 (5 bases). The clonotype comes from a woman between 45 and 60 years old with alopecia areata. Some clones in this sample may be carry-over from other donors' samples. The specimen comprised whole blood, sampled in connection with sensitization to the hapten diphenylcyclopropenone (DPC). CDR3 loop: CAIEASLGYEQYF. The CDR3 DNA reads TGTGCCATAGAGGCTAGCTTGGGCTACGAGCAGTACTTC.